This TCR beta chain was sequenced for a study of blood T cells in healthy people across ages (dated by TCRdb to about 2015). For the wider study: Template switching captured roughly one uniquely barcoded TCR beta cDNA molecule per two T cells in model experiments. Age-related changes in TCR beta repertoire diversity were measured in the study by deep sequencing normalized with unique cDNA molecular identifiers. Four age groups were formed from the donors: young (average about 16 years), middle-aged (around 37), aged (under 70) and long-lived (around 82). The study analyzed two additional independent replicas of 1 million unique cDNA reads from the same blood draw for two donors, one aged 18 to 29 and one aged 80 or older. Here is what the overall study found, with its caveats: A strong correlation was found between observed TCR beta diversity and the percentage of naive T cells measured by flow cytometry. The long-lived group showed more naive CD4+ T cells, fewer expanded clones and increased TCR diversity than the aged group, suggesting age selection. Because the CMV infection status of the donors was unknown, age-related changes in expanded clonotypes may potentially have been confounded. Estimates of total diversity from one million sequenced T cells were regarded as lower bounds and underestimates. Bulk unsorted PBMC profiling prevented conclusive comparison of naive and antigen-experienced compartments. As age increased, observed TCR beta diversity per million T cells dropped in a roughly linear way, and a significant reduction was already evident by age about 40.

The donors were roughly 39 Caucasian individuals from Russia, aged about 6 to 95 years, who were systemically healthy. Each donor gave around 9.9 milliliters of peripheral blood, collected into EDTA-treated Vacutainer tubes. Ficoll-Paque density-gradient centrifugation was used to isolate PBMCs, with at least 7 million per sample. Trizol reagent was used to extract total RNA from the PBMCs, yielding at least 5.5 micrograms per sample. Naive CD45RAhigh/CD27high T cell percentages were measured by flow cytometry on a PBMC aliquot from every donor. As to this clonotype: Its antigen is not yet known. No qualities accompany the bases; no much larger clone lies one base away.

Library generation was performed with 5' RACE. Sequencing was carried out with an Illumina HiSeq 2500. A second PCR of about 6 to 11 cycles was run with a J-beta primer mix and a sample-barcoded 5' primer. A template-switch 5' adaptor carrying 12 random nucleotides introduced a unique molecular identifier onto each TCR beta cDNA molecule. At least 2.5 million CDR3-containing paired-end reads were obtained from each sample. The Mint cDNA synthesis kit, primed by a TRBC-specific oligonucleotide, was used to synthesize first-strand cDNA from all RNA. Following uracil-DNA glycosylase treatment, a first 18-cycle PCR with universal primers M1SS and BC2_uni_R was performed on all cDNA. The authors' analysis ran thus. Each sample was normalized by randomly selecting 1 million high-quality reads, each carrying a distinct molecular identifier. Reads with shared molecular identifiers were discarded instead of being binned into consensus sequences. MiTCR, set to a Q25 quality threshold and the strictest error-elimination algorithm, was used for CDR3 identification, clonotype clustering and error correction. Lower-bound total TCR beta diversity was estimated with a nonparametric unseen species model using Euler transformation. TCRdb reprocessed the public reads (quality trimming at Q25 with fastp, clone calling with MiXCR) and kept in-frame beta chains. Each entry merges the rows of one CDR3 protein and shows their most common DNA and genes. In this record, the V and J calls reflect TCRdb's handling and not the investigators' own analysis. For this sample the table gives 750,000 to 850,000 distinct CDR3 sequences, of which around 25% were detected only once. Roughly 3.8% of the sample rests with the top ten.

Reading the germline V gene gives CDR1 MDHEN and CDR2 SYDVKM. Its CDR3 holds 16 amino acids, cysteine through phenylalanine. Solely the CDR3 DNA is kept, with 48 bases framed from the first base. Trimming removed 5 bases from V and 8 bases from J, leaving 22 bases between the germline ends. This same sample was also taken into another study, of T cells of mothers and their children. Per that second paper: Nine systemically healthy Caucasian individuals served as donors, namely three mothers together with their six children. cDNA synthesis consumed the entire amount of extracted RNA, loaded at approximately 1.6 ug RNA in each 15 ul reaction. In the second PCR, the M1S primer introduced both the sample barcodes and 2-4 random nucleotides. Over 8.5 million TCR beta CDR3 reads were obtained for each mother, and approximately 3.2 million reads were obtained for each child. In both related and unrelated pairs, thymic selection shapes the output of TCR recombination in a similar way, with inherited differences having only a minor effect. Normalized repertoire overlap was always slightly but never significantly higher in related than unrelated mother-child pairs. With a sensitivity of approximately 100 clones per million clonotypes, no persistent microchimeric T cell clones were detected. The study used deep NGS to compare TCR beta repertoires of mothers and children, seeking features distinguishing related mother-child pairs from unrelated individuals. On average, the children were approximately 12 +/- 4 years old, while the mothers were about 37 +/- 4 years old. After adapter ligation with NEBNext reagents, the libraries were sequenced on Illumina HiSeq 2000 with 100+100 nt paired-end reads. To avoid cross-contamination, the mother libraries and the child libraries were prepared a month apart and sequenced in separate runs. For each donor, between about 450,000 and 2,300,000 distinct TCR beta clonotypes were identified. Naive TCR beta clonotypes were estimated from low-frequency clonotypes matched to each donor's FACS-determined naive share, without sorting.

Sequenced input: blood. This chain is built from TRBV28 and TRBJ2-1; tentative D gene TRBD1, with 5 bases matching. This TCR derives from a boy aged 5-17 years in good health. CDR3 loop: CASSPLSLRGRDEQFF. In nucleotides, the sequence is TGTGCCAGCAGTCCACTCTCCCTTAGGGGAAGGGATGAGCAGTTCTTC.